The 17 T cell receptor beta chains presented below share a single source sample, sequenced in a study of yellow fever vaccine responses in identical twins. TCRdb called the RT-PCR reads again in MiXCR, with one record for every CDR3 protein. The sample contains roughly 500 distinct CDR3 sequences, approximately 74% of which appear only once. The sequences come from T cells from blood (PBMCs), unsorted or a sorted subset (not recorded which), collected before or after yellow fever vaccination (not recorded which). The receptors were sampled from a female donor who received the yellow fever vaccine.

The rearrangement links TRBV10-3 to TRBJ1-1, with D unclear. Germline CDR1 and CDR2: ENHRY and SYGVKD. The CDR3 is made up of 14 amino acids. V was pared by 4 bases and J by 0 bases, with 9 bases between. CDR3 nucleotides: TGTGCCATCAGTGGCACAGACATGAACACTGAAGCTTTCTTT. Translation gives CAISGTDMNTEAFF.

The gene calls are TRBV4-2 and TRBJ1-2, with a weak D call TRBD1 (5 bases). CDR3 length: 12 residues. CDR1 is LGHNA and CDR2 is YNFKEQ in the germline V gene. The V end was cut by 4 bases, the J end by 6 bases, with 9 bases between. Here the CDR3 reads CASSLRDDGYTF. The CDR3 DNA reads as TGTGCCAGCAGCCTCCGGGACGATGGCTACACCTTC.

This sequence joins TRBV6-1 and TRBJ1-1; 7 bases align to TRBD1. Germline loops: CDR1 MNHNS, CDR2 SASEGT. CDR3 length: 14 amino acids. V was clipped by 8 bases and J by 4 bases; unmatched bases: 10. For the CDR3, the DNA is TGTGCCAGCTCGGAGGCAGGGGGGGGCACTGAAGCTTTCTTT. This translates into CASSEAGGGTEAFF.

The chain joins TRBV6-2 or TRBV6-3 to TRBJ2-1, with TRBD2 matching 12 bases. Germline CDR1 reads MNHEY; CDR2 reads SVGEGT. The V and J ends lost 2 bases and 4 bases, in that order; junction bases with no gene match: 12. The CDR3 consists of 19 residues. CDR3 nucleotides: TGTGCCAGCAGTTACGAGACTAGCGGGGGCCTCACACGATACAATGAGCAGTTCTTC. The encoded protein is CASSYETSGGLTRYNEQFF.

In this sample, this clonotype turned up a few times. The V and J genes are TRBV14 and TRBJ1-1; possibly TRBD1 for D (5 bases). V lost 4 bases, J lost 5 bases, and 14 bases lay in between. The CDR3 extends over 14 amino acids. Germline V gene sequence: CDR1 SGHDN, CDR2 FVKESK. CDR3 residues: CASSLGGGGTEAFF. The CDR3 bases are TGTGCCAGCAGCCTCGGGGGGGGAGGGACTGAAGCTTTCTTT.

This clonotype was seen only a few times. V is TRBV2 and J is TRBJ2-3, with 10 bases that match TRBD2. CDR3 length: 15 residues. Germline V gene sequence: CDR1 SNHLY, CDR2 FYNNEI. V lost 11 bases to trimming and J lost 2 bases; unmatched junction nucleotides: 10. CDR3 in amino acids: CAGRLAGGYTDTQYF. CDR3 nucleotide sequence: TGTGCCGGAAGACTAGCGGGCGGATACACAGATACGCAGTATTTT.

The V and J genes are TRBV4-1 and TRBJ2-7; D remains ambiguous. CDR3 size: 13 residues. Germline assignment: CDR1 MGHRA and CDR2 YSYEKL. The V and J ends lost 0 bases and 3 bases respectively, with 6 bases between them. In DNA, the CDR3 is TGCGCCAGCAGCCAAGATCGACTCTACGAGCAGTACTTC. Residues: CASSQDRLYEQYF.

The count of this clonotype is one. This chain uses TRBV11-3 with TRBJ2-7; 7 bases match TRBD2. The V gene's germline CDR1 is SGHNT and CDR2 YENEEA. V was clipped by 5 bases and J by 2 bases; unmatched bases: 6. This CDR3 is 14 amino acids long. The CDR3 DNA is TGTGCCAGCAGCCCCTCCGGGACTACCTACGAGCAGTACTTC. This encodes CASSPSGTTYEQYF.

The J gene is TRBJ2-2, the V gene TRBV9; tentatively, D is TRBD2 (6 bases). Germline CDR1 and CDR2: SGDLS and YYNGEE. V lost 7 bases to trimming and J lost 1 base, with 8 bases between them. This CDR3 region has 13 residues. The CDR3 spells CASSGENTGELFF. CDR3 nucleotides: TGTGCCAGCTCGGGGGAGAACACCGGGGAGCTGTTTTTT. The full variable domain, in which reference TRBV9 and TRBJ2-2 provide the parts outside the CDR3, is DSGVTQTPKHLITATGQRVTLRCSPRSGDLSVYWYQQSLDQGLQFLIQYYNGEERAKGNILERFSAQQFPDLHSELNLSSLELGDSALYFCASSGENTGELFFGEGSRLTVL.

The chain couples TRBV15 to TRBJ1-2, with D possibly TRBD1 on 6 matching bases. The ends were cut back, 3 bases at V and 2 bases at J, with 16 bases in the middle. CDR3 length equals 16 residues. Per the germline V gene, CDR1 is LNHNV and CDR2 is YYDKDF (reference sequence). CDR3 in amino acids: CATSRGPGGPNYGYTF. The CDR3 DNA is TGTGCCACCAGCAGGGGCCCCGGGGGGCCCAACTATGGCTACACCTTC.

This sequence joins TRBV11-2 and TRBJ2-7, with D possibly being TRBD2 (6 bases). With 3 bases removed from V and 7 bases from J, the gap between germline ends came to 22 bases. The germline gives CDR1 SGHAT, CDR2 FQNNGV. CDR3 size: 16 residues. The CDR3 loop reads CASSFSPLGGAWEQYF. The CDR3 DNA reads TGTGCCAGCAGCTTCTCCCCTCTCGGGGGAGCATGGGAGCAGTACTTC.

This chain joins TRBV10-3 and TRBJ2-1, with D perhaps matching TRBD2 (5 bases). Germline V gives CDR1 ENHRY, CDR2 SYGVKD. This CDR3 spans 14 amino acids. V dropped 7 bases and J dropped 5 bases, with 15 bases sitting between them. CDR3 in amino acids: CAIKGPDWNNEQFF. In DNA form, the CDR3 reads TGTGCCATCAAAGGTCCGGACTGGAACAATGAGCAGTTCTTC.

In nucleotides, the CDR3 is TGTGCCAGCAACGCTTTAGCGGGAGACGACGAGCAGTACTTC. This encodes CASNALAGDDEQYF. The V and J genes are TRBV9 and TRBJ2-7, with 9 bases lining up with TRBD2. Trimming at V came to 6 bases and at J to 5 bases, leaving 9 bases not matched to a gene. This CDR3 contains 14 residues. CDR1 is SGDLS and CDR2 is YYNGEE in the germline V gene.

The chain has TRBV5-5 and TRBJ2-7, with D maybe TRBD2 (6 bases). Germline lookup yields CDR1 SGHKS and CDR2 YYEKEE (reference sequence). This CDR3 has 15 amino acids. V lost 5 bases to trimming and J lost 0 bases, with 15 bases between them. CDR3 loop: CASRRDSTSSYEQYV. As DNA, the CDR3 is TGTGCCAGCAGGCGGGACTCGACGAGCTCCTACGAGCAGTACGTC.

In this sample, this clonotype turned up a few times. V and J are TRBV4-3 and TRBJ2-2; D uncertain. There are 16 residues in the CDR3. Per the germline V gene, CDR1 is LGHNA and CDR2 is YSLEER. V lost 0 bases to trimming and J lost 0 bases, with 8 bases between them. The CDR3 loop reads CASSQDAVTNTGELFF. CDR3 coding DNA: TGCGCCAGCAGCCAAGATGCGGTGACGAACACCGGGGAGCTGTTTTTT.

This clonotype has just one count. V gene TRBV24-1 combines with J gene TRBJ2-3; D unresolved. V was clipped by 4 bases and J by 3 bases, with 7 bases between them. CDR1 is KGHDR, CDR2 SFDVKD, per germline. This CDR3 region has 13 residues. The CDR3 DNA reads TGTGCCACCAGTGACCGCTTTACAGATACGCAGTATTTT. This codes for CATSDRFTDTQYF.

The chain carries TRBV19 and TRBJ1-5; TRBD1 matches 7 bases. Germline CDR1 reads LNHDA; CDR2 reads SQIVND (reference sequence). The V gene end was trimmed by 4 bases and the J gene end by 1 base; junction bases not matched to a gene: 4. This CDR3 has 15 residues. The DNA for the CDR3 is TGTGCCAGTAGTACCGGGACAGCGAGCAATCAGCCCCAGCATTTT. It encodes CASSTGTASNQPQHF.